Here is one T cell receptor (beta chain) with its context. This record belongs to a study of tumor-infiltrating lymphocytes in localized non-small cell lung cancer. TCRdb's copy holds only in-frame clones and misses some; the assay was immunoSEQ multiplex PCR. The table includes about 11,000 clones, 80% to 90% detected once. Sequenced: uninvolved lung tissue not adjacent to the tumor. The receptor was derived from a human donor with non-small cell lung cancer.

The CDR3 protein is CASSRAGGPETQYF. The CDR3 DNA is TGTGCCAGCAGTAGGGCGGGGGGGCCGGAGACCCAGTACTTC. The gene calls are TRBV6-1 and TRBJ2-5; 9 bases line up with TRBD2. Trimming took 5 bases from V and 5 from J; bases not matched to a gene: 6. The germline V gene has CDR1 MNHNS and CDR2 SASEGT. The CDR3 loop spans 14 amino acids.